Here is one TCR beta chain with its context. No antigen is known for it. This sample stems from a study of brain metastases from non-small cell lung cancer. V was trimmed by 5 bases and J by 5 bases, leaving 9 bases between them. CDR1 SGHTA and CDR2 FQGNSA come from the germline V gene. The CDR3 spans 12 residues. Study conclusions and caveats: Compared with primary tumors, brain metastases showed less T-cell infiltration.

Assay used: immunoSEQ multiplex PCR; TCRdb lists only in-frame clones, some missing. This table holds around 2,600 clones, around 80% found once. The source material was tissue from a brain metastasis. This clonotype originated in a donor older than 35 with non-small cell lung cancer. The rearrangement uses TRBV7-2 and TRBJ2-5; D ambiguous. The chain's CDR3 is CASSGNRETQYF. For the CDR3, the DNA is TGTGCCAGCAGCGGCAATAGGGAGACCCAGTACTTC.